This T cell receptor (beta chain) came from a study of T cell responses to AZD1222 COVID-19 vaccine. Points from the study as a whole: Two doses of AZD1222 preceded a rise in Spike-specific TCR breadth and depth.

Using immunoSEQ multiplex PCR, the repertoire was profiled, and TCRdb retains in-frame clones only, with some absent. The sample yields about 140,000 clones, approximately 90% seen once. The CDR3 is 13 amino acids. J gave up 8 bases and V 4 bases, and 5 bases lay outside the gene matches. In germline, CDR1 is SQVTM, CDR2 ANQGSEA. In the case of this clone: Its antigen is not identified.

The TCR originated in an adult in good health. The source was peripheral blood, collected on day 0 of AZD1222 vaccination. V gene TRBV29-1 combines with J gene TRBJ2-1, with TRBD2 matching 10 bases. The CDR3, as DNA: TGCAGCGTTGGGCGGCTAGCGGGGGATGAGCAGTTCTTC. Translation: CSVGRLAGDEQFF.